These T cell receptor beta chains were read from a single sample in a study of T cells in Graves' hyperthyroidism and ophthalmopathy. MiXCR, applied by TCRdb to the multiplex PCR reads, yields one record per CDR3 protein. The repertoire holds under 650,000 distinct CDR3 sequences, with 15% to 20% as singletons. What was sequenced was blood. These receptors all come from a young woman with Graves' hyperthyroidism. The CDR3 runs from the conserved cysteine through the conserved F or W. The D gene is left open where the match is weak. Rows may omit the clone size; those that give it use once, few, many or a size class.

few TRBD1 TRBJ1-2 TRBV2 TGTGCCAGCAGTGAAGCTGGGGACAGGACCTATGGCTACACCTTC CASSEAGDRTYGYTF
many . TRBJ2-3 TRBV5-1 TGCGCCAGCAGCCCCGACGGGGCAGATACGCAGTATTTT CASSPDGADTQYF
. TRBD2 TRBJ2-1 TRBV5-1 TGCGCCAGCAGCTTGGTCGGACTAGTGTGGGGCAATGAGCAGTTCTTC CASSLVGLVWGNEQFF
many . TRBJ2-7 TRBV12-5 TGTGCTAGCTTGGACCAAAGCTCCTACGAGCAGTACTTC CASLDQSSYEQYF
. . TRBJ2-3 TRBV19 TGTGCCAGTAGCCGACGGTCTCTACTAGATACGCAGTATTTT CASSRRSLLDTQYF
many TRBD1 TRBJ2-7 TRBV10-2 TGCGCCAGCAGTGATGGGGGCAGGGGGCGACGATTCGAGCAGTACTTC CASSDGGRGRRFEQYF
many . TRBJ1-1 TRBV29-1 TGCAGCGTTAAACCGGGACAACTAAACACTGAAGCTTTCTTT CSVKPGQLNTEAFF
. TRBD2 TRBJ2-1 TRBV7-6 TGTGCCAGCAGCTTTCGGCTAGCGGGTGGGGGGGATGAGCAGTTCTTC CASSFRLAGGGDEQFF
many . TRBJ1-5 TRBV28 TGTGCCAGCAGTTCAGGGACATTCCTGACTGGTCATTTT CASSSGTFLTGHF
. . TRBJ1-4 TRBV5-8 TGTGCCAGCAGAGATACAGGGTTCGTGGTAAGAGAAAAACTGTTTTTT CASRDTGFVVREKLFF
few . TRBJ2-1 TRBV5-6 TGTGCCAGCAGCTACGCAGGGATTATCTACAATGAGCAGTTCTTC CASSYAGIIYNEQFF
many . TRBJ2-3 TRBV18 TGTGCCAGCTCACCGCCAATACTCGAAGGCACAGATACGCAGTATTTT CASSPPILEGTDTQYF
many . TRBJ1-2 TRBV28 TGTGCCAGCAAAGGGGGCTATGGCTACACCTTC CASKGGYGYTF
many . TRBJ2-7 TRBV7-2 TGTGCCAGCAGCTTGGGGAGAGTCTACGAGCAGTACTTC CASSLGRVYEQYF
many TRBD2 TRBJ2-1 TRBV2 TGTGCCAGCACCCGGACTAGCGACTACAATGAGCAGTTCTTC CASTRTSDYNEQFF
many . TRBJ1-6 TRBV6-1 TGTGCCAGCATATGGGGGAATAATTCACCCCTCCACTTT CASIWGNNSPLHF
many . TRBJ1-5 TRBV30 TGTGCCTGGAGTGTAGGGCTTGCGCAGCCCCAGCATTTT CAWSVGLAQPQHF
few . TRBJ2-2 TRBV7-3 TGTGCCAGCAGCTTAATCTTGTCCGGGGAGCTGTTTTTT CASSLILSGELFF
many . TRBJ2-7 TRBV27 TGTGCCAGCAGTTACGGACAGCTATACGAGCAGTACTTC CASSYGQLYEQYF
many . TRBJ2-7 TRBV6-1 TGTGCCAGCAGTGTTGGCTGGGGGACCTACGAGCAGTACTTC CASSVGWGTYEQYF
many TRBD2 TRBJ2-1 TRBV30 TGTGCCTGGAGACCACTAGCGGGAGTCTCTTCAAATGAGCAGTTCTTC CAWRPLAGVSSNEQFF
. TRBD2 TRBJ2-1 TRBV5-4 TGTGCCAGCGGGGGGGGAGACAGATACAATGAGCAGTTCTTC CASGGGDRYNEQFF
many . TRBJ1-5 TRBV2 TGTGCCAGCAAGGGGACGGGGAATCAGCCCCAGCATTTT CASKGTGNQPQHF
. . TRBJ2-3 TRBV11-2 TGTGCCAGCAGTTCCATGTCAGATACGCAGTATTTT CASSSMSDTQYF
few TRBD1 TRBJ2-7 TRBV18 TGTGCCAGCTCACCCCCACAGACAGGGGCCGAGCAGTACTTC CASSPPQTGAEQYF
few . TRBJ2-2 TRBV27 TGTGCCAGCAGTTTAACCCCCGGGGCCGGGGAGCTGTTTTTT CASSLTPGAGELFF
few . TRBJ1-5 TRBV7-2 TGTGCCAGCAGCTTTTCCGGCCTGCCCCAGCATTTT CASSFSGLPQHF
. . TRBJ2-6 TRBV6-1 TGTGCCAGCAGTGATCCGGGGTCTGGGGCCAACGTCCTGACTTTC CASSDPGSGANVLTF